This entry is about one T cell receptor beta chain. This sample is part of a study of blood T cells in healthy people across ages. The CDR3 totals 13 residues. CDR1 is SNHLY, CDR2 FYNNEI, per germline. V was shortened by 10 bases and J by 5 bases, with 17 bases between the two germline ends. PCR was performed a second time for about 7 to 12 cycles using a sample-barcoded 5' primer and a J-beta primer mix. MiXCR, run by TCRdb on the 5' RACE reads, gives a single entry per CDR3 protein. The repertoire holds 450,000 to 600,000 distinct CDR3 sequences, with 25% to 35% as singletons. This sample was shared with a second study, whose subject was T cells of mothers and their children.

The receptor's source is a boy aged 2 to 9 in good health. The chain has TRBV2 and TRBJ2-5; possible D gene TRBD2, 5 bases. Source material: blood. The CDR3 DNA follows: TGTGCCATCTCCCTCGTTGGAGGCGAGACCCAGTACTTC. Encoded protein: CAISLVGGETQYF.